This TCR beta chain was identified in a study of shared clonotypes between healthy human individuals. As for this clone: Different DNA sequences within this sample yield the same CDR3.

Measured with immunoSEQ multiplex PCR; TCRdb has only the in-frame clones, and not every one. The sample holds about 2.1 million clones, approximately 94% seen once. Between the trimmed V and J ends, which lost 2 bases and 4 bases, there was a span of 6 bases. Germline CDR1 MNHEY, CDR2 SVGAGI. CDR3 size: 13 residues. Naive CD8 isolation took CD45RO-negative cells positively selected for CCR7 and excluded terminally differentiated effector memory CD45RA+ cells. Participating donors were healthy, HIV-negative adults free of recent acute infections or vaccinations. The sample was naive CD8+ T cells from PBMCs. This TCR was recovered from a young man in good health. Some clones in this sample may be carry-over from other donors' samples. The chain recombines TRBV6-5 with TRBJ2-1; possibly TRBD2 for D (6 bases). DNA of the CDR3: TGTGCCAGCAGTTACGGGACTTACAATGAGCAGTTCTTC. This sequence encodes CASSYGTYNEQFF.